The 29 T cell receptor beta chains below were found in one sample sequenced in a study of T cells in women clearing cervical HPV infection. TCRdb's copy holds only in-frame clones and misses some; the assay was immunoSEQ multiplex PCR. Seen in this sample are 45,000 to 50,000 clones; the ten most common clones hold 35%. Sequencing used blood buffy coat. All receptors come from a woman between 18 and 75 years old with a cervical HPV16 infection that either progressed to CIN3+ or cleared (not recorded which).

Notes on this clone: Coverage ceases 3 residues before the CDR3 finishes, and the germline J gene fills in the end. This rearrangement joins TRBV7-9 to TRBJ1-2, with D perhaps matching TRBD1 (5 bases). The germline V gene encodes CDR1 SEHNR and CDR2 FQNEAQ (reference sequence). CDR3 length: 14 amino acids. V lost 0 bases to trimming and J lost 7 bases, with 12 bases between them. The sequenced part of the CDR3 DNA is TGTGCCAGCAGCTTAGCAGCAAGGGGAGGTGGC. This encodes CASSLAARGGG. The full CDR3 protein is CASSLAARGGGYTF.

Points on this clone: The read is 3 residues too short to cover the CDR3 end, so that end is filled in from the germline J gene. The chain is built from TRBV2 and TRBJ2-2; D is undetermined. This CDR3 region has 15 residues. The germline CDR1 and CDR2 sequences are SNHLY and FYNNEI. Between the trimmed V and J ends, which lost 4 bases and 0 bases, there was a span of 9 bases. CDR3 DNA (partial): TGTGCCAGCAGTGCGCGAGACACGAACACCGGGGAG. As protein: CASSARDTNTGE. The full CDR3 reads CASSARDTNTGELFF.

Comments on this clone: The read halts 3 residues ahead of the CDR3 end, with the missing end drawn from the germline J gene. The chain uses TRBV29-1 and TRBJ2-1, with D possibly TRBD2 on 7 matching bases. CDR1 SQVTM and CDR2 ANQGSEA come from the germline V gene. V was shortened by 1 base and J by 5 bases, with 21 bases between the two germline ends. This CDR3 is built from 17 residues. Incomplete CDR3 DNA: TGCAGCGTTGAAGGAGGGGGGGCCTCGGCCATAAACAATGAG. Protein: CSVEGGGASAINNE. From start to end, the CDR3 is CSVEGGGASAINNEQFF.

With respect to this clone: The read finishes 3 residues shy of the CDR3 end, and the germline J gene is used to complete it. The chain combines TRBV5-8 with TRBJ1-2, with TRBD1 identical over 7 bases. This CDR3 has 14 amino acids. Per germline, CDR1 SGHTS and CDR2 YDEGEE. Incomplete CDR3 DNA: TGTGCCAGCAGCTCCCAGCTGACAGGGAACGGC. Translating it yields CASSSQLTGNG. The CDR3 in full is CASSSQLTGNGYTF.

As regards this clone: The missing CDR3 end, 3 residues past where the read stops, is filled in from the germline J gene. The rearrangement uses TRBV19 and TRBJ1-4, with TRBD1 identical over 9 bases. This CDR3 spans 14 amino acids. Germline lookup yields CDR1 LNHDA and CDR2 SQIVND (reference sequence). The sequenced part of the CDR3 DNA is TGTGCCAGTAGTATTAGACAGGGGGATTCACCA. As protein: CASSIRQGDSP. The complete CDR3 reads CASSIRQGDSPLFF.

About this clone itself: Read sequence stops 3 residues before the CDR3 end, and the germline J gene provides the missing end. The rearrangement joins TRBV30 to TRBJ2-3; 10 nucleotides match TRBD1. V gave up 5 bases and J gave up 1 base; unmatched junction bases: 6. The CDR3 covers 15 residues. Per the germline V gene, CDR1 is GTSNPN and CDR2 is SVGIG (reference sequence). CDR3 bases read: TGTGCCTGGTTCCGGGACAGGGGCCGCACAGATACG. This translates into CAWFRDRGRTDT. The entire CDR3 protein reads CAWFRDRGRTDTQYF. Looking up the rest from reference TRBV30 and TRBJ2-3 gives the full variable domain: SQTIHQWPATLVQPVGSPLSLECTVEGTSNPNLYWYRQAAGRGLQLLFYSVGIGQISSEVPQNLSASRPQDRQFILSSKKLLLSDSGFYLCAWFRDRGRTDTQYFGPGTRLTVL.

Turning to this clone: The read halts 3 residues ahead of the CDR3 end, with the missing end drawn from the germline J gene. The chain employs TRBV19 and TRBJ2-3, with D perhaps matching TRBD2 (6 bases). In germline, CDR1 is LNHDA, CDR2 SQIVND (reference sequence). V was shortened by 3 bases and J by 3 bases, with 10 bases between the two germline ends. The CDR3 is 14 residues long. The sequenced part of the CDR3 DNA is TGTGCCAGTAGTATTGGCAGCGGGACAGATACG. It codes for CASSIGSGTDT. Given in full, the CDR3 is CASSIGSGTDTQYF.

As regards this clone: Read data end 3 residues before the CDR3 end; the end is taken from the germline J gene. The rearrangement joins TRBV6-4 to TRBJ2-5, with 11 bases lining up with TRBD2. Germline-derived CDR1 and CDR2 are MRHNA and SNTAGT. The CDR3 consists of 17 residues. V shed 2 bases, J shed 1 base, and the junction held 6 bases outside the gene matches. The DNA read from the CDR3 is TGTGCCAGCAGTGACGGGGAACTAGCGGGAGTCCAAGAGACC. It is translated as CASSDGELAGVQET. The CDR3 reads in full as CASSDGELAGVQETQYF.

Points on this clone: The CDR3 is cut off 3 residues early in the read; its end comes from the germline J gene. The chain has TRBV7-2 and TRBJ1-2; D gene uncertain. Trimming removed 4 bases at V and 5 bases at J, with 14 bases between. The CDR3 totals 14 residues. Germline V gene sequence: CDR1 SGHTA, CDR2 FQGNSA. The CDR3 DNA, read in part, is TGTGCCAGCAGCTCCTCCTGGGCCATTTATGGC. Protein sequence: CASSSSWAIYG. Given in full, the CDR3 is CASSSSWAIYGYTF.

Turning to this clone: The CDR3 is cut off 3 residues early in the read; its end comes from the germline J gene. The chain links TRBV2 to TRBJ2-3, with 11 bases aligning to TRBD2. The CDR3 has 15 residues. Per germline, CDR1 SNHLY and CDR2 FYNNEI. V lost 7 bases and J lost 4; bases outside the gene matches: 7. Incomplete CDR3 DNA: TGTGCCAGCACTCTACTAGCGGGGGATGCAGATACG. Translating it yields CASTLLAGDADT. The whole CDR3 protein is CASTLLAGDADTQYF.

Notes on this clone: The read gets to within 3 residues of the CDR3 end, and the germline J gene fills in the rest. The gene calls are TRBV30 and TRBJ1-1, with D tentatively TRBD1 (5 bases). There are 13 residues in the CDR3. Per the germline V gene, CDR1 is GTSNPN and CDR2 is SVGIG (reference sequence). V dropped 3 bases and J dropped 6 bases, with 14 bases sitting between them. The CDR3 DNA, read in part, is TGTGCCTGGAGAACAGGACGAGGAGCTGAA. It encodes CAWRTGRGAE. The complete CDR3 sequence is CAWRTGRGAEAFF.

With respect to this clone: The CDR3 end falls 3 residues outside the read, so it is completed with the germline J gene. This chain uses TRBV14 with TRBJ2-5; D is unclear. Trimming took 0 bases from V and 1 from J, leaving 6 bases between them. The germline V gene has CDR1 SGHDN and CDR2 FVKESK. The CDR3 covers 14 residues. The sequenced CDR3 bases are TGTGCCAGCAGCCAAGATTCTGTCCAAGAGACC. Translated: CASSQDSVQET. The entire CDR3 is CASSQDSVQETQYF. The full variable domain, completed using reference TRBV14 and TRBJ2-5, is EAGVTQFPSHSVIEKGQTVTLRCDPISGHDNLYWYRRVMGKEIKFLLHFVKESKQDESGMPNNRFLAERTGGTYSTLKVQPAELEDSGVYFCASSQDSVQETQYFGPGTRLLVL.

Regarding this clone: The read gets to within 3 residues of the CDR3 end, and the germline J gene fills in the rest. The V gene is TRBV7-6, the J gene TRBJ2-6; tentatively, D is TRBD1 (6 bases). V was cut by 5 bases and J by 4 bases, with 18 bases left in between. The CDR3 length is 17 residues. CDR1 is SGHVS, CDR2 FNYEAQ, per germline. CDR3 region: CASSPNITGRGANVLTF. Partial CDR3 DNA: TGTGCCAGCAGCCCCAACATAACAGGGCGAGGGGCCAACGTC.

As regards this clone: The read stops 3 residues short of the end of the CDR3; the missing end is completed from the germline J gene. The rearrangement links TRBV20-1 to TRBJ2-1, with unresolved D. This CDR3 comprises 14 residues. The germline gives CDR1 DFQATT, CDR2 SNEGSKA (reference sequence). V lost 5 bases, J lost 5 bases, and 16 bases lay in between. CDR3 in amino acids: CSALGPYLNNEQFF. The CDR3 bases that were read are TGCAGTGCTCTCGGTCCCTATCTCAACAATGAG.

With respect to this clone: The CDR3 goes on 3 residues after the read ends, and that part is filled in from the germline J gene. The chain links TRBV20-1 to TRBJ2-5; D is perhaps TRBD1 (8 bases). Germline V lookup: CDR1 DFQATT, CDR2 SNEGSKA (reference sequence). Trimming left V 0 bases short and J 2 bases short, with 22 bases between. This CDR3 comprises 18 residues. The part of the CDR3 DNA that was read is TGCAGTGCTAGAGATAGGAAGGGGGGGGACAGGCGACAAGAGACC. Protein sequence: CSARDRKGGDRRQET. The CDR3 reads in full as CSARDRKGGDRRQETQYF.

As regards this clone: Read data end 3 residues before the CDR3 end; the end is taken from the germline J gene. The chain combines TRBV20-1 with TRBJ2-3; D is perhaps TRBD2 (5 bases). There are 15 residues in the CDR3. Germline loops: CDR1 DFQATT, CDR2 SNEGSKA (reference sequence). V shed 3 bases and J shed 2 bases, with 15 bases lying between them. CDR3 DNA (partial): TGCAGTGCTAGTGTCGGGGAGACCTACACAGATACG. Translated, it gives CSASVGETYTDT. The CDR3 in its entirety is CSASVGETYTDTQYF.

This chain's CDR3 is CASSPNRQGSGANVLTF. CDR3 DNA, as far as it was read: TGTGCCAGCTCACCCAACCGACAGGGCTCTGGGGCCAACGTC. The chain is built from TRBV18 and TRBJ2-6, with TRBD1 matching 7 bases. The read stops 3 residues short of the end of the CDR3; the missing end is completed from the germline J gene. The V and J ends lost 3 bases and 0 bases, in that order; junction bases with no gene match: 5. Germline V gives CDR1 KGHSH, CDR2 LQKENI. The CDR3 sequence is 17 residues long.

Comments on this clone: The CDR3 goes on 3 residues after the read ends, and that part is filled in from the germline J gene. This sequence joins TRBV5-1 and TRBJ2-2, with D perhaps being TRBD1 or TRBD2 (5 bases each). CDR1 and CDR2 (germline): SGHRS, YFSETQ. CDR3 length equals 17 residues. CDR3 DNA, as far as it was read: TGCGCCAGCAGCTTGGCCGGAGGCCTCTCTGGGGCCAACGTG. This sequence encodes CASSLAGGLSGANV. Given in full, the CDR3 is CASSLAGGLSGANVLFF. Drawing the rest from reference TRBV5-1 and TRBJ2-2, the complete variable domain is KAGVTQTPRYLIKTRGQQVTLSCSPISGHRSVSWYQQTPGQGLQFLFEYFSETQRNKGNFPGRFSGRQFSNSRSEMNVSTLELGDSALYLCASSLAGGLSGANVLFFGEGSRLTVL.

Worth noting for this clone: The DNA ends 3 residues before the CDR3 does, and the rest of the CDR3 is filled in from the germline J gene. The chain combines TRBV19 with TRBJ1-2, with 9 bases that match TRBD1. The CDR3 has 15 amino acids. CDR1 is LNHDA, CDR2 SQIVND, per germline (reference sequence). The CDR3 spells CASSSVGQGFYDYTF. CDR3 DNA (partial): TGTGCCAGTAGCTCGGTGGGACAGGGCTTCTACGAC. The whole variable domain, remainder taken from reference TRBV19 and TRBJ1-2, is DGGITQSPKYLFRKEGQNVTLSCEQNLNHDAMYWYRQDPGQGLRLIYYSQIVNDFQKGDIAEGYSVSREKKESFPLTVTSAQKNPTAFYLCASSSVGQGFYDYTFGSGTRLTVV.

Comment on this clone: The read is 3 residues too short to cover the CDR3 end, so that end is filled in from the germline J gene. V and J are TRBV30 and TRBJ2-2; D might be TRBD1 (5 bases). The CDR3 consists of 14 residues. Germline-derived CDR1 and CDR2 are GTSNPN and SVGIG (reference sequence). V was pared by 4 bases and J by 4 bases, with 13 bases between. Incomplete CDR3 DNA: TGTGCCTGGATTAGGGGCTCGGGCACCGGGGAG. Encoded protein: CAWIRGSGTGE. The full CDR3 is CAWIRGSGTGELFF.

To note about this clone: The read halts 3 residues ahead of the CDR3 end, with the missing end drawn from the germline J gene. The chain links TRBV5-4 to TRBJ2-3; 7 nucleotides match TRBD2. V shed 2 bases, J shed 7 bases, and the junction held 13 bases outside the gene matches. The CDR3 sequence is 16 residues long. From germline, CDR1 is SGHNT and CDR2 YYREEE (reference sequence). The sequenced part of the CDR3 DNA is TGTGCCAGCAGCTTTCCTAGCGGAGAAGGGGCCCATACG. Its protein product is CASSFPSGEGAHT. The CDR3 in its entirety is CASSFPSGEGAHTQYF.

As for this clone: The read falls 3 residues short of the CDR3 end, and the missing part is taken from the germline J gene. This chain links TRBV18 with TRBJ2-3; 9 bases align to TRBD1. V lost 2 bases, J lost 4 bases, and 1 base stayed unmatched. The germline gives CDR1 KGHSH, CDR2 LQKENI. This CDR3 is 14 amino acids long. The part of the CDR3 DNA that was read is TGTGCCAGCTCACCAAGGGACAGGGCAGATACG. This gives the protein CASSPRDRADT. The full CDR3 reads CASSPRDRADTQYF.

Concerning this clone itself: The CDR3 end falls 3 residues outside the read, so it is completed with the germline J gene. The chain links TRBV20-1 to TRBJ1-6, with a tentative D call TRBD1 (5 bases). The CDR3 is 14 residues long. The germline V and J ends were trimmed by 5 bases and 7 bases, with 15 bases remaining between them. Germline V gene sequence: CDR1 DFQATT, CDR2 SNEGSKA (reference sequence). The CDR3 sequence is CSAPSDRLNSPLHF. The CDR3 bases that were read are TGCAGTGCTCCCTCAGACAGATTAAATTCACCC.

With respect to this clone: The read is 3 residues too short to cover the CDR3 end, so that end is filled in from the germline J gene. The gene calls are TRBV19 and TRBJ2-1, with TRBD2 matching over 7 bases. This CDR3 spans 14 amino acids. V shed 5 bases, J shed 8 bases, and the junction held 9 bases outside the gene matches. Germline CDR1 reads LNHDA; CDR2 reads SQIVND (reference sequence). The part of the CDR3 DNA that was read is TGTGCCAGTAGTTTTTTCCTTACTAGCGATGAG. This translates into CASSFFLTSDE. The entire CDR3 reads CASSFFLTSDEQFF. The variable domain in full, completed from reference TRBV19 and TRBJ2-1, reads DGGITQSPKYLFRKEGQNVTLSCEQNLNHDAMYWYRQDPGQGLRLIYYSQIVNDFQKGDIAEGYSVSREKKESFPLTVTSAQKNPTAFYLCASSFFLTSDEQFFGPGTRLTVL.

For this clone: The junction does not match germline at one end; this may be a read error. The read ends 3 residues before the CDR3 terminus; that terminus is restored from the germline J gene. The chain employs TRBV7-7 and TRBJ1-6, with D maybe TRBD1 (6 bases). The CDR3 spans 14 residues. CDR1 is SSHAT and CDR2 is FNYEAQ in the germline V gene (reference sequence). The CDR3 DNA, read in part, is TGTGCTAGCAGCTTAAGGGGGTTCAATTCACCC. Its translation: CASSLRGFNSP. The complete CDR3 protein is CASSLRGFNSPLHF. Together with reference TRBV7-7 and TRBJ1-6, the CDR3 gives the full variable domain: GAGVSQSPRYKVTKRGQDVTLRCDPISSHATLYWYQQALGQGPEFLTYFNYEAQPDKSGLPSDRFSAERPEGSISTLTIQRTEQRDSAMYRCASSLRGFNSPLHFGNGTRLTVT.

A word on this clone: The sequenced fragment ends 3 residues before the CDR3 boundary, so the rest is inferred from the germline J gene. V is TRBV6-1 and J is TRBJ1-2, with a possible D match to TRBD1 (6 bases). CDR3 length equals 15 residues. The germline gives CDR1 MNHNS, CDR2 SASEGT. V was shortened by 0 bases and J by 4 bases, with 12 bases between the two germline ends. CDR3 DNA, as far as it was read: TGTGCCAGCAGTGAAGCTGGGGGGGCTTCCTATGGC. Translating it yields CASSEAGGASYG. The CDR3 reads in full as CASSEAGGASYGYTF.

CDR3 DNA, as far as it was read: TGTGCCAGCAGCCCCACGGTCGGAGACAGGGGGCCAGGGGAG. This encodes CASSPTVGDRGPGE. The CDR3 reads in full as CASSPTVGDRGPGELFF. V and J are TRBV7-3 and TRBJ2-2, with 10 bases that match TRBD1. The CDR3 extends 3 residues past the end of the read, so its final part is completed from the germline J gene. This CDR3 is 17 amino acids long. Trimming cost V 5 bases and J 8 bases; bases outside gene matches: 14. Germline V lookup: CDR1 SGHTA, CDR2 FQGTGA. The full variable domain, completed using reference TRBV7-3 and TRBJ2-2, is GAGVSQTPSNKVTEKGKYVELRCDPISGHTALYWYRQSLGQGPEFLIYFQGTGAADDSGLPNDRFFAVRPEGSVSTLKIQRTERGDSAVYLCASSPTVGDRGPGELFFGEGSRLTVL.

Regarding this clone: The read halts 3 residues ahead of the CDR3 end, with the missing end drawn from the germline J gene. This chain uses TRBV19 with TRBJ2-3; D possibly corresponds to TRBD2 (5 bases). This CDR3 comprises 14 residues. Germline V gene data show CDR1 as LNHDA and CDR2 as SQIVND (reference sequence). V was pared by 5 bases and J by 2 bases, with 11 bases between. This CDR3 is CASSPQRTTDTQYF. CDR3 bases read: TGTGCCAGTAGTCCCCAGCGGACCACAGATACG.

As to this clone: The missing CDR3 end, 3 residues past where the read stops, is filled in from the germline J gene. V usage is TRBV6-1 and J usage is TRBJ2-3; D is unclear. V was shortened by 1 base and J by 0 bases, with 8 bases between the two germline ends. The CDR3 extends over 15 amino acids. Per the germline V gene, CDR1 is MNHNS and CDR2 is SASEGT. The sequenced CDR3 bases are TGTGCCAGCAGTGAAGTCTCACATAGCACAGATACG. Encoded protein: CASSEVSHSTDT. The complete CDR3 protein is CASSEVSHSTDTQYF.